The source of this T cell receptor (beta chain) is a study of shared clonotypes between healthy human individuals. Deep level was the assay's run setting. Data came from immunoSEQ multiplex PCR; TCRdb stores just in-frame clones and leaves some out. The repertoire holds more than 450,000 clones, 79% seen once, with over 10% in the top ten. A note on this clone: What it recognizes is unknown.

Study-wide points: With few donors, the genetic and exposure-history diversity represented was limited.

Sample: PBMCs. This sequence was found in a woman between 40 and 55 years old in good health. Some clones in this sample may be carry-over from other donors' samples.

The CDR3: CASTNPASTEQYF. CDR3 coding DNA: TGTGCCAGCACTAACCCGGCCAGCACGGAGCAGTACTTC. This chain links TRBV6-6 with TRBJ2-7; D is unclear. Germline CDR1 is MNHNY and CDR2 is SVGAGI (reference sequence). This CDR3 is built from 13 residues. The V gene lost 7 bases and the J gene lost 7 bases, with 17 bases spanning the gap.